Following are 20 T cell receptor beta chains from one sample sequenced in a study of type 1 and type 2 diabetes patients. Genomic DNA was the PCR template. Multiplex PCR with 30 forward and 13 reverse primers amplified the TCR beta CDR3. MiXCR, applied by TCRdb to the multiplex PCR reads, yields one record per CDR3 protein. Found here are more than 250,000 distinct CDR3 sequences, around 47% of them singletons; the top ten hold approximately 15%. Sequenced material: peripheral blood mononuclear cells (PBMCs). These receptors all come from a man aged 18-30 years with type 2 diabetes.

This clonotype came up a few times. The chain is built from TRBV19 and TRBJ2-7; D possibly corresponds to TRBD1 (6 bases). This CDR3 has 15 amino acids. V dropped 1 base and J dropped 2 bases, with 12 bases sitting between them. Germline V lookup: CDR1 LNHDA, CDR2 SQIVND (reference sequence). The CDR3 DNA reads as TGTGCCAGTAGTATAGCAAAACAGGGCCCCTACGAGCAGTACTTC. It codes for CASSIAKQGPYEQYF.

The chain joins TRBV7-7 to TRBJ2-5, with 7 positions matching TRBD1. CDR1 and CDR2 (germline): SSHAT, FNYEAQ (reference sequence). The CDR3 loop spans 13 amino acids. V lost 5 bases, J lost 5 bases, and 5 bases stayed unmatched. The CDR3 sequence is CASSQTGMETQYF. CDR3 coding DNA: TGTGCCAGCAGCCAGACAGGGATGGAGACCCAGTACTTC.

CDR3 bases: TGTGCCAGCAGTTTAGGCCTCATGAACACTGAAGCTTTCTTT. Residues: CASSLGLMNTEAFF. This rearrangement joins TRBV12-3 or TRBV12-4 to TRBJ1-1; unclear D gene. This CDR3 region has 14 residues. The V gene lost 1 base and the J gene lost 0 bases, with 6 bases spanning the gap.

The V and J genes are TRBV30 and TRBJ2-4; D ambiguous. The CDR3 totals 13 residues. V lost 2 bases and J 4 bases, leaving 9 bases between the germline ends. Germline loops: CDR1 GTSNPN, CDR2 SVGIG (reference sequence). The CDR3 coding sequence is TGTGCCTGGAGTTCTGCAGCGAAAAACATTCAGTACTTC. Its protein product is CAWSSAAKNIQYF.

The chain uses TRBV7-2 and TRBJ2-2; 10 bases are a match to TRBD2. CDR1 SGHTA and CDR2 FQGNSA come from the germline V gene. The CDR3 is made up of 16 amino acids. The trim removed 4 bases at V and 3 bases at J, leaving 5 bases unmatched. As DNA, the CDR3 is TGTGCCAGCAGCTCCTTAGCGGGGGGCGACACCGGGGAGCTGTTTTTT. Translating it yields CASSSLAGGDTGELFF.

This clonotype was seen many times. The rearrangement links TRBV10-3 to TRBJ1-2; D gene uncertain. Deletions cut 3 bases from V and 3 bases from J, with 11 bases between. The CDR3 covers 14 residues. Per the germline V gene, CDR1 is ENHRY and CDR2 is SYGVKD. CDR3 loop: CAISDAREDYGYTF. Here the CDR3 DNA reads TGTGCCATCAGTGACGCGAGAGAAGACTATGGCTACACCTTC.

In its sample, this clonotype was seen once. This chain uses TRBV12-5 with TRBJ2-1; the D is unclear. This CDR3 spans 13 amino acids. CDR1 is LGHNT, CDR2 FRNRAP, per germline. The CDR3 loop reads CASSIGRDNEQFF. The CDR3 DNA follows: TGTGCCAGCAGTATAGGACGAGACAATGAGCAGTTCTTC.

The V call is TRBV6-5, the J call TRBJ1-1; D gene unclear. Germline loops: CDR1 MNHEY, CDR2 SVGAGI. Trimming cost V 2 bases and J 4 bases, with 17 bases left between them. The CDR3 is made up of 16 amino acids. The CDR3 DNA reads TGTGCCAGCAGTTACCTAAGGGCTGGATCAGCCACTGAAGCTTTCTTT. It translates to CASSYLRAGSATEAFF.

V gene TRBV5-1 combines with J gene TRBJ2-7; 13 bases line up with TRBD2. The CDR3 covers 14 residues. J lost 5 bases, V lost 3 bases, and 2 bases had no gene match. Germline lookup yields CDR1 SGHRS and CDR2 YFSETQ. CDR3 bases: TGCGCCAGCAGCTGGACTAGCGGGAGTCACGAGCAGTACTTC. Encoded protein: CASSWTSGSHEQYF.

The CDR3, as DNA: TGTGCCAGCAGCTGGGGATTGGGTGTCGACTATGGCTACACCTTC. Its protein is CASSWGLGVDYGYTF. The chain uses TRBV7-9 and TRBJ1-2; D uncertain. Germline V gene lookup returns CDR1 SEHNR and CDR2 FQNEAQ (reference sequence). The CDR3 runs 15 residues. V gave up 4 bases and J gave up 3 bases, with 15 bases separating them.

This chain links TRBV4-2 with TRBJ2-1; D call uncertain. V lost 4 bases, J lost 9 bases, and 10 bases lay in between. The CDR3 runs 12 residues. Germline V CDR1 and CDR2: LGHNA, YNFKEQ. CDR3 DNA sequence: TGTGCCAGCAGCCCCGGATTGGGTGAGCAGTTCTTC. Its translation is CASSPGLGEQFF.

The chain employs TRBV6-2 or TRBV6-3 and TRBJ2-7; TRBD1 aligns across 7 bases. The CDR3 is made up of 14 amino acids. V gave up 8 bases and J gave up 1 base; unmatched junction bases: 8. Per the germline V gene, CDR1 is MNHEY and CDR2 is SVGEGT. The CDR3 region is CASFLPGQSYEQYF. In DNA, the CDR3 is TGTGCCAGCTTTCTCCCGGGACAGTCCTACGAGCAGTACTTC.

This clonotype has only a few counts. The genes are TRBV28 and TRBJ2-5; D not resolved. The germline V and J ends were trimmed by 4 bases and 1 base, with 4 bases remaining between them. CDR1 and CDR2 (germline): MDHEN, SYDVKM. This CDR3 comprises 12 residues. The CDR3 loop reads CASSSSQETQYF. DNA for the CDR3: TGTGCCAGCAGTTCTTCCCAAGAGACCCAGTACTTC.

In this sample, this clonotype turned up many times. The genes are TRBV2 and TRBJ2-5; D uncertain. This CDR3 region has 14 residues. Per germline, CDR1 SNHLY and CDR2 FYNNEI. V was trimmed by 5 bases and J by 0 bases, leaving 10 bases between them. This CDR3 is CASSLNVYQETQYF. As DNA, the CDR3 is TGTGCCAGCAGTCTAAACGTGTACCAAGAGACCCAGTACTTC. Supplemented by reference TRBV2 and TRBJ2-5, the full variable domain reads EPEVTQTPSHQVTQMGQEVILRCVPISNHLYFYWYRQILGQKVEFLVSFYNNEISEKSEIFDDQFSVERPDGSNFTLKIRSTKLEDSAMYFCASSLNVYQETQYFGPGTRLLVL.

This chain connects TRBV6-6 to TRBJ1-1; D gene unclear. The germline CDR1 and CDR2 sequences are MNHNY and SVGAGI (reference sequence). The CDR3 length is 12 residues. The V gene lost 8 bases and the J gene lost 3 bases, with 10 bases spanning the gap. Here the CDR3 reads CASEGPYTEAFF. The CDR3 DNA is TGTGCCAGCGAGGGTCCCTACACTGAAGCTTTCTTT.

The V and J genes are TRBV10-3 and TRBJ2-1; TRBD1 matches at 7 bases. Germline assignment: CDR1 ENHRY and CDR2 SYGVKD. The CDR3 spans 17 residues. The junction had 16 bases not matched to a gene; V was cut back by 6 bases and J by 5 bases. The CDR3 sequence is CAISLVGEGAENNEQFF. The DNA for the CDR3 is TGTGCCATCAGCCTGGTCGGCGAGGGGGCAGAGAACAATGAGCAGTTCTTC.

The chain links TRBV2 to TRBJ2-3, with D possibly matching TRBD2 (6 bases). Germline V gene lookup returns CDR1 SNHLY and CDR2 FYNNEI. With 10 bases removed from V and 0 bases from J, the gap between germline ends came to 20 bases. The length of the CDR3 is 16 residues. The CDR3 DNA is TGTGCCATCAACCAACTAGGAGGGGTGAGCACAGATACGCAGTATTTT. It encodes CAINQLGGVSTDTQYF.

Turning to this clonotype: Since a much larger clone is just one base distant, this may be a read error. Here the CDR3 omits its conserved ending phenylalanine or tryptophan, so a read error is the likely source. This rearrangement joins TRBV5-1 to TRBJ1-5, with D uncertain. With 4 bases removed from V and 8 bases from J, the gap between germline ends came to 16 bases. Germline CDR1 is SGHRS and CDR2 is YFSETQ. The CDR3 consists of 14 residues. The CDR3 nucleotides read TGCGCCAGCAGCCCCTCCGGAGGGTCGGAGCCCCAGCATTTA. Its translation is CASSPSGGSEPQHL.

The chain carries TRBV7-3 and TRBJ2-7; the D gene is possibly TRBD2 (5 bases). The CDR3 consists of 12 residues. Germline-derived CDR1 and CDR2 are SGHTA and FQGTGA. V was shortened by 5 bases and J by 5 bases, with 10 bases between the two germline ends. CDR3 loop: CASSRIGDEQYF. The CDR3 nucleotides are TGTGCCAGCAGCCGAATCGGGGACGAGCAGTACTTC. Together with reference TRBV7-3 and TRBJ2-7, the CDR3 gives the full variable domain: GAGVSQTPSNKVTEKGKYVELRCDPISGHTALYWYRQSLGQGPEFLIYFQGTGAADDSGLPNDRFFAVRPEGSVSTLKIQRTERGDSAVYLCASSRIGDEQYFGPGTRLTVT.

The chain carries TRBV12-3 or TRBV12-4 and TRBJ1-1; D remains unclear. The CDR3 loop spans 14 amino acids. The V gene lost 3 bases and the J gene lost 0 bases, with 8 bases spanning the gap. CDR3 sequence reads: CASSLRVLNTEAFF. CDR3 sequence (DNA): TGTGCCAGCAGTTTGCGGGTCTTGAACACTGAAGCTTTCTTT.